A selection of T cell receptor beta chains follows, all from one sample in a study of T cell responses to AZD1222 COVID-19 vaccine. TCRdb's copy holds only in-frame clones and misses some; the assay was immunoSEQ multiplex PCR. The sample lists more than 100,000 clones, more than 85% occurring once. The source was peripheral blood, collected on day 0 of AZD1222 vaccination. The receptor source for this set is an adult in good health. Both conserved end residues are part of each CDR3. The order of the fields is clone size, V gene, J gene, D gene, CDR3 protein, CDR3 DNA. D genes are given only for firm matches. The size field is filled for only some rows; it gives once, few, many or a size class.

abundance: -; v_gene: TRBV15; j_gene: TRBJ2-1; d_gene: TRBD2; CDR3aa: CATSRGVTSITSYNEQFF; CDR3nt: TGTGCCACCAGCAGAGGTGTGACTAGCATCACCTCCTACAATGAGCAGTTCTTC
abundance: -; v_gene: TRBV7-8; j_gene: TRBJ1-5; d_gene: -; CDR3aa: CASSSQASNQPQHF; CDR3nt: TGTGCCAGCAGCTCTCAAGCTAGCAATCAGCCCCAGCATTTT
abundance: once; v_gene: TRBV12-3/TRBV12-4; j_gene: TRBJ1-2; d_gene: -; CDR3aa: CASSSQGPYGYTF; CDR3nt: TGTGCCAGCAGTTCACAGGGCCCCTATGGCTACACCTTC
abundance: -; v_gene: TRBV9; j_gene: TRBJ1-1; d_gene: -; CDR3aa: CASSVSGGGTEAFF; CDR3nt: TGTGCCAGCAGCGTATCGGGGGGCGGTACTGAAGCTTTCTTT
abundance: -; v_gene: TRBV5-8; j_gene: TRBJ2-1; d_gene: TRBD1; CDR3aa: CASSLGSGGTGDNEQFF; CDR3nt: TGTGCCAGCAGCTTGGGTAGTGGGGGGACAGGCGACAATGAGCAGTTCTTC
abundance: -; v_gene: TRBV7-2; j_gene: TRBJ2-1; d_gene: TRBD2; CDR3aa: CASSFALAGGPYNEQFF; CDR3nt: TGTGCCAGCAGCTTTGCGCTCGCGGGAGGGCCCTACAATGAGCAGTTCTTC
abundance: -; v_gene: TRBV6-5; j_gene: TRBJ1-4; d_gene: -; CDR3aa: CASTGQGNEKLFF; CDR3nt: TGTGCCAGCACTGGGCAGGGGAATGAAAAACTGTTTTTT
abundance: once; v_gene: TRBV4-3; j_gene: TRBJ1-2; d_gene: TRBD1; CDR3aa: CASSQLDREGGYTF; CDR3nt: TGCGCCAGCAGCCAACTAGACAGGGAGGGTGGCTACACCTTC
abundance: -; v_gene: TRBV7-6; j_gene: TRBJ2-1; d_gene: -; CDR3aa: CASSRQTSFMVNEQFF; CDR3nt: TGTGCCAGCAGCCGACAAACTAGTTTTATGGTCAATGAGCAGTTCTTC
abundance: -; v_gene: TRBV19; j_gene: TRBJ1-1; d_gene: TRBD1; CDR3aa: CATKQGANTEAFF; CDR3nt: TGTGCCACCAAACAGGGGGCGAACACTGAAGCTTTCTTT
abundance: -; v_gene: TRBV5-4; j_gene: TRBJ2-7; d_gene: TRBD1; CDR3aa: CASSAKGQGLGYEQYF; CDR3nt: TGTGCCAGCAGCGCAAAGGGACAGGGATTGGGCTACGAGCAGTACTTC
abundance: -; v_gene: TRBV2; j_gene: TRBJ1-6; d_gene: -; CDR3aa: CASSEAAGFSPLHF; CDR3nt: TGTGCCAGCAGTGAAGCTGCAGGGTTTTCACCCCTCCACTTT
abundance: -; v_gene: TRBV20-1; j_gene: TRBJ2-7; d_gene: -; CDR3aa: CSGAYSYEQYF; CDR3nt: TGCAGTGGGGCATACTCCTACGAGCAGTACTTC
abundance: -; v_gene: TRBV4-2; j_gene: TRBJ1-2; d_gene: -; CDR3aa: CASSQESRASDGYTF; CDR3nt: TGTGCCAGCAGCCAAGAGAGCAGGGCATCGGATGGCTACACCTTC
abundance: -; v_gene: TRBV30; j_gene: TRBJ2-5; d_gene: TRBD2; CDR3aa: CAWSVGLVETQYF; CDR3nt: TGTGCCTGGAGTGTAGGACTAGTAGAGACCCAGTACTTC
abundance: -; v_gene: TRBV6-2/TRBV6-3; j_gene: TRBJ2-1; d_gene: TRBD2; CDR3aa: CASSPPGKGGYYNEQFF; CDR3nt: TGTGCCAGCAGTCCCCCGGGGAAGGGAGGGTACTACAATGAGCAGTTCTTC
abundance: few; v_gene: TRBV4-3; j_gene: TRBJ2-3; d_gene: -; CDR3aa: CASSHRNFGTDTQYF; CDR3nt: TGCGCCAGCAGCCACAGAAACTTCGGCACAGATACGCAGTATTTT
abundance: -; v_gene: TRBV10-3; j_gene: TRBJ1-2; d_gene: -; CDR3aa: CAIRGGTYTF; CDR3nt: TGTGCCATCAGGGGGGGGACCTACACCTTC
abundance: -; v_gene: TRBV4-1; j_gene: TRBJ1-2; d_gene: -; CDR3aa: CASSQSRRDYYGYTF; CDR3nt: TGCGCCAGCAGCCAATCGCGTCGGGACTACTATGGCTACACCTTC
abundance: -; v_gene: TRBV24-1; j_gene: TRBJ2-1; d_gene: -; CDR3aa: CATSDWRDDNEQFF; CDR3nt: TGTGCCACCAGTGATTGGAGGGATGACAATGAGCAGTTCTTC
abundance: -; v_gene: TRBV5-4; j_gene: TRBJ1-1; d_gene: -; CDR3aa: CASSMGGWGNTEAFF; CDR3nt: TGTGCCAGCAGCATGGGGGGATGGGGTAACACTGAAGCTTTCTTT
abundance: -; v_gene: TRBV7-9; j_gene: TRBJ1-4; d_gene: -; CDR3aa: CASSPRLNSNEKLFF; CDR3nt: TGTGCCAGCAGCCCGCGGTTAAATTCTAATGAAAAACTGTTTTTT
abundance: -; v_gene: TRBV9; j_gene: TRBJ1-3; d_gene: TRBD1; CDR3aa: CASSVGQGGSGNTIYF; CDR3nt: TGTGCCAGCAGCGTAGGTCAGGGGGGCTCTGGAAACACCATATATTTT
abundance: -; v_gene: TRBV27; j_gene: TRBJ2-1; d_gene: -; CDR3aa: CASSWLNEQFF; CDR3nt: TGTGCCAGCAGTTGGTTAAATGAGCAGTTCTTC
abundance: -; v_gene: TRBV19; j_gene: TRBJ2-7; d_gene: TRBD1; CDR3aa: CASSLNRGTYEQYF; CDR3nt: TGTGCCAGTAGCCTGAACAGGGGGACCTACGAGCAGTACTTC
abundance: -; v_gene: TRBV7-9; j_gene: TRBJ2-7; d_gene: -; CDR3aa: CASSLAGTYEQYF; CDR3nt: TGTGCCAGCAGCTTGGCGGGGACCTACGAGCAGTACTTC
abundance: -; v_gene: TRBV28; j_gene: TRBJ2-3; d_gene: -; CDR3aa: CASSLQASYTDTQYF; CDR3nt: TGTGCCAGCAGTTTACAGGCCTCTTACACAGATACGCAGTATTTT
abundance: -; v_gene: TRBV7-2; j_gene: TRBJ2-2; d_gene: -; CDR3aa: CASSLLGALTTGELFF; CDR3nt: TGTGCCAGCAGCTTATTAGGAGCCCTGACCACCGGGGAGCTGTTTTTT
abundance: -; v_gene: TRBV10-3; j_gene: TRBJ1-6; d_gene: TRBD1; CDR3aa: CAISESGQGYNSPLHF; CDR3nt: TGTGCCATCAGTGAGTCGGGACAGGGGTATAATTCACCCCTCCACTTT
abundance: -; v_gene: TRBV5-1; j_gene: TRBJ2-2; d_gene: TRBD1; CDR3aa: CASSVGQGYTGELFF; CDR3nt: TGCGCCAGCAGCGTCGGACAGGGGTATACCGGGGAGCTGTTTTTT
abundance: -; v_gene: TRBV19; j_gene: TRBJ2-6; d_gene: -; CDR3aa: CASSNIGANVLTF; CDR3nt: TGTGCCAGTAGTAATATTGGGGCCAACGTCCTGACTTTC
abundance: -; v_gene: TRBV18; j_gene: TRBJ1-6; d_gene: -; CDR3aa: CASSPDNSPLHF; CDR3nt: TGTGCCAGCTCACCTGATAATTCACCCCTCCACTTT
abundance: -; v_gene: TRBV6-4; j_gene: TRBJ2-1; d_gene: TRBD2; CDR3aa: CASSEEAGKMNEQFF; CDR3nt: TGTGCCAGCAGTGAGGAAGCGGGAAAGATGAATGAGCAGTTCTTC
abundance: -; v_gene: TRBV19; j_gene: TRBJ1-5; d_gene: -; CDR3aa: CASSEGTSNQPQHF; CDR3nt: TGTGCCAGTAGCGAGGGGACAAGCAATCAGCCCCAGCATTTT
abundance: -; v_gene: TRBV30; j_gene: TRBJ2-2; d_gene: -; CDR3aa: CAWRIGPNTGELFF; CDR3nt: TGTGCCTGGAGAATCGGCCCCAACACCGGGGAGCTGTTTTTT
abundance: -; v_gene: TRBV6-6; j_gene: TRBJ2-7; d_gene: -; CDR3aa: CASSYAQGVYEQYF; CDR3nt: TGTGCCAGCAGTTACGCACAGGGCGTATACGAGCAGTACTTC
abundance: -; v_gene: TRBV6-2/TRBV6-3; j_gene: TRBJ2-7; d_gene: TRBD2; CDR3aa: CASSYGLAGGPFSYEQYF; CDR3nt: TGTGCCAGCAGTTACGGACTAGCGGGAGGACCCTTCTCCTACGAGCAGTACTTC
abundance: -; v_gene: TRBV29-1; j_gene: TRBJ2-1; d_gene: TRBD2; CDR3aa: CSVETSLTYNEQFF; CDR3nt: TGCAGCGTTGAGACTAGCCTTACTTACAATGAGCAGTTCTTC
abundance: -; v_gene: TRBV4-1; j_gene: TRBJ1-1; d_gene: -; CDR3aa: CASSQDLGGERQAFF; CDR3nt: TGCGCCAGCAGCCAAGATTTGGGAGGGGAGAGGCAAGCTTTCTTT
abundance: -; v_gene: TRBV11-2; j_gene: TRBJ1-1; d_gene: -; CDR3aa: CASSLEIRGVDTEAFF; CDR3nt: TGTGCCAGCAGCTTAGAAATCCGTGGCGTGGACACTGAAGCTTTCTTT
abundance: -; v_gene: TRBV5-6; j_gene: TRBJ2-7; d_gene: TRBD2; CDR3aa: CASSLVAGGPSYEQYF; CDR3nt: TGTGCCAGCAGCTTGGTGGCGGGGGGGCCCTCCTACGAGCAGTACTTC
abundance: -; v_gene: TRBV10-3; j_gene: TRBJ2-1; d_gene: TRBD2; CDR3aa: CANGGGAGFDEQFF; CDR3nt: TGTGCCAACGGCGGGGGGGCCGGGTTTGATGAGCAGTTCTTC
abundance: few; v_gene: TRBV5-4; j_gene: TRBJ2-1; d_gene: -; CDR3aa: CASSLAGGNSYNEQFF; CDR3nt: TGTGCCAGCAGCTTGGCAGGAGGGAACTCCTACAATGAGCAGTTCTTC
abundance: -; v_gene: TRBV3-1/TRBV3-2; j_gene: TRBJ1-1; d_gene: -; CDR3aa: CASSQDPGGRRSFF; CDR3nt: TGTGCCAGCAGCCAAGATCCTGGCGGGAGACGGTCTTTTTTT
abundance: -; v_gene: TRBV13; j_gene: TRBJ1-5; d_gene: TRBD1; CDR3aa: CASSFRATGGWSNQPQHF; CDR3nt: TGTGCCAGCAGCTTTAGGGCCACAGGGGGCTGGAGCAATCAGCCCCAGCATTTT
abundance: -; v_gene: TRBV4-1; j_gene: TRBJ1-6; d_gene: -; CDR3aa: CASSQERVGYYSPLHF; CDR3nt: TGCGCCAGCAGCCAAGAACGCGTCGGATATTATTCACCCCTCCACTTT
abundance: -; v_gene: TRBV19; j_gene: TRBJ1-1; d_gene: TRBD1; CDR3aa: CATDRDTEAFF; CDR3nt: TGTGCCACGGACAGGGACACTGAAGCTTTCTTT
abundance: -; v_gene: TRBV23-1; j_gene: TRBJ2-1; d_gene: -; CDR3aa: CASSQGDLITLNEQFF; CDR3nt: TGCGCCAGCAGTCAAGGGGACCTTATCACTCTCAATGAGCAGTTCTTC
abundance: -; v_gene: TRBV30; j_gene: TRBJ1-2; d_gene: TRBD1; CDR3aa: CAWSPGGYGYTF; CDR3nt: TGTGCCTGGAGTCCAGGGGGCTATGGCTACACCTTC